This TCR beta chain came from a study of regulatory T cells in long-lasting Graves disease. General study points: It was peripheral blood alone, not thyroid tissue, that was studied.

The germline CDR1 and CDR2 sequences are SEHNR and FQNEAQ (reference sequence). This CDR3 spans 13 amino acids. Between the trimmed V and J ends, which lost 4 bases and 3 bases, there was a span of 10 bases. Arm-PCR of CDR3 regions with iRepertoire HTBI primers generated TCR beta libraries. TCRdb fed the multiplex PCR reads into MiXCR, producing one record per CDR3 protein. The sample shows a few hundred thousand distinct CDR3 sequences, about 11% of them seen only once. This clonotype was picked up many times. Its specificity is not known. Noted time point: newly diagnosed GD, antithyroid drugs for less than 3 months. Isolated PBMC RNA provided the starting material for the TCR library. These data were also filed under a second study, of T cells in Graves' hyperthyroidism and ophthalmopathy. Turning to that study: Most clonotypes expanded in the thyroid (above 0.001) were also present in blood.

The chain employs TRBV7-9 and TRBJ2-7; no reliable D call. The source of this sequence is a woman aged 18-35 years with Graves disease. The specimen was peripheral blood mononuclear cells (PBMCs), collected at new diagnosis, from a patient treated with antithyroid drugs. CDR3 amino acids: CASSSPGSYEQYV. Here the CDR3 DNA reads TGTGCCAGCAGCTCTCCGGGTAGCTACGAGCAGTACGTC.